This T cell receptor beta chain originates from a study of a mutant IDH1 vaccine in newly diagnosed glioma. About the study: The study started vaccination 4-6 weeks after radiotherapy alone, or with temozolomide cycles. Treatment recipients were about 60% male and about 40% female, and their mean age was around 40 years.

This CDR3 region has 14 residues. V lost 2 bases and J 5 bases, leaving 12 bases between the germline ends. Germline CDR1 and CDR2: MNHNS and SASEGT. Here immunoSEQ multiplex PCR was the method, and the copy in TCRdb shows in-frame clones only, minus some. The table shows under 40,000 clones, with around four fifths occurring only once. Time point described: week 35, safety follow-up. Doses consisted of 300 ug of mutant IDH1 20-mer peptide each, paired with topical imiquimod. The donors' diagnosis was new WHO grade 3 or 4 astrocytoma that was IDH1-mutant and ATRX-lost. About this clone: Its matching antigen is unknown.

This TCR came from a woman aged 40 to 50 with glioma. Source: PBMCs, taken from a glioma patient whose treatment included an IDH1 peptide vaccine. The gene calls are TRBV6-1 and TRBJ1-2; D gene ambiguous. This chain's CDR3 is CASSEQWTEYGYTF. The DNA for the CDR3 is TGTGCCAGCAGTGAACAATGGACGGAGTATGGCTACACCTTC.